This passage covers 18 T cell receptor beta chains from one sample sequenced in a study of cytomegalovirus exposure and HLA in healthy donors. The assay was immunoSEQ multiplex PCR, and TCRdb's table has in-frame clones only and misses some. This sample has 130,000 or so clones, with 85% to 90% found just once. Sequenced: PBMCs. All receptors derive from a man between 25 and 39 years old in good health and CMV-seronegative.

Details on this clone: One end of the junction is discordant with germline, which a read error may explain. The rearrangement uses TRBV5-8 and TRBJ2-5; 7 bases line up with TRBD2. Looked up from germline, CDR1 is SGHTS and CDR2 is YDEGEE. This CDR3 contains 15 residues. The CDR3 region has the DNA TGTGCCAGCAGCTTGGCCGGGACTAATCAAGGGACCCAGTACTTC. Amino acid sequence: CASSLAGTNQGTQYF.

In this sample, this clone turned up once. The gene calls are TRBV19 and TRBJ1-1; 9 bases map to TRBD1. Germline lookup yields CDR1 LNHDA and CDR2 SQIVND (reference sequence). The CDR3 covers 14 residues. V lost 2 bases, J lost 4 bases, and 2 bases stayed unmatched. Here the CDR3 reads CASSIMTGGTEAFF. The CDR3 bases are TGTGCCAGTAGTATAATGACAGGGGGCACTGAAGCTTTCTTT.

The CDR3 spells CASSFSLRDRNTGELFF. The CDR3 nucleotides are TGTGCCAGCAGCTTTTCTCTCCGGGACAGGAACACCGGGGAGCTGTTTTTT. The V call is TRBV7-6, the J call TRBJ2-2; 7 bases are shared with TRBD1. This CDR3 has 17 amino acids. Germline V gives CDR1 SGHVS, CDR2 FNYEAQ. V gave up 3 bases and J gave up 1 base; unmatched junction bases: 8.

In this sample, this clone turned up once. Here the CDR3 DNA reads TGTGCCAGCAGCCGAACGTCGGGGGGCACAGATACGCAGTATTTT. This codes for CASSRTSGGTDTQYF. The J gene is TRBJ2-3, the V gene TRBV5-4; tentatively, D is TRBD2 (6 bases). CDR1 is SGHNT, CDR2 YYREEE, per germline (reference sequence). Deletions cut 4 bases from V and 1 base from J, with 13 bases between. This CDR3 comprises 15 residues.

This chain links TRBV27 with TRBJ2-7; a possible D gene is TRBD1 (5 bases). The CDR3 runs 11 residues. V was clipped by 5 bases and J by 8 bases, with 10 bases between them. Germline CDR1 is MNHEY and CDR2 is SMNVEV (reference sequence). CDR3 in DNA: TGTGCCAGCAGTCTCGGACAAAAGCAGTACTTC. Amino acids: CASSLGQKQYF.

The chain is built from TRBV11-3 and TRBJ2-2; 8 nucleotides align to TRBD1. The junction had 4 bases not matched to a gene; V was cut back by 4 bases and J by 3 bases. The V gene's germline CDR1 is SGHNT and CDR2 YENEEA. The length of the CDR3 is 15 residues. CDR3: CASSSTGAYTGELFF. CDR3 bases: TGTGCCAGCAGCTCGACAGGGGCCTACACCGGGGAGCTGTTTTTT.

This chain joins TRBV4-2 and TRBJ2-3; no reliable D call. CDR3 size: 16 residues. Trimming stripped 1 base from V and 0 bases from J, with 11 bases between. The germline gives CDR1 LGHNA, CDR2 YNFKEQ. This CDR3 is CASSQASRSSTDTQYF. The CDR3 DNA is TGTGCCAGCAGCCAAGCCTCGCGGAGCAGCACAGATACGCAGTATTTT.

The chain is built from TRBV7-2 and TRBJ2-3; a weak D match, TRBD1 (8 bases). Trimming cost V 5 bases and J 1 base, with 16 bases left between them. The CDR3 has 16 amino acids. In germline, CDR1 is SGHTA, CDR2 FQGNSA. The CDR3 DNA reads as TGTGCCAGCAGCAGAGACAGGGGAGGGGGCACAGATACGCAGTATTTT. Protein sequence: CASSRDRGGGTDTQYF. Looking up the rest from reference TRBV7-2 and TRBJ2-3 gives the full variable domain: GAGVSQSPSNKVTEKGKDVELRCDPISGHTALYWYRQSLGQGLEFLIYFQGNSAPDKSGLPSDRFSAERTGGSVSTLTIQRTQQEDSAVYLCASSRDRGGGTDTQYFGPGTRLTVL.

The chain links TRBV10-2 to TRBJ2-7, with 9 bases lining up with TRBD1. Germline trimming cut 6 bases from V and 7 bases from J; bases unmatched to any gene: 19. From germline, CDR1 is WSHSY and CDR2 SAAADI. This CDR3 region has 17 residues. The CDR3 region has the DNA TGCGCCAGCAGAACCTCCGTGGGGACAGGGAATTCGGGAGAGCAGTACTTC. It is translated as CASRTSVGTGNSGEQYF.

The CDR3 region is CASSWDRGINQPQHF. CDR3 sequence (DNA): TGTGCCAGCAGCTGGGACAGGGGGATCAATCAGCCCCAGCATTTT. V usage is TRBV6-1 and J usage is TRBJ1-5, with 11 bases identical to TRBD1. The CDR3 length is 15 residues. Trimming at V came to 6 bases and at J to 3 bases, leaving 4 bases not matched to a gene. Looked up from germline, CDR1 is MNHNS and CDR2 is SASEGT.

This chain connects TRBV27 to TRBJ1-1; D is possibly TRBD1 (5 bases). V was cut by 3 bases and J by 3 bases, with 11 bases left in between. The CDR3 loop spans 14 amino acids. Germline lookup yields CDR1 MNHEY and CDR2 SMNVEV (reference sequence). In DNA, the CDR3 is TGTGCCAGCAGTTTGGAGGGGAAATACACTGAAGCTTTCTTT. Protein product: CASSLEGKYTEAFF.

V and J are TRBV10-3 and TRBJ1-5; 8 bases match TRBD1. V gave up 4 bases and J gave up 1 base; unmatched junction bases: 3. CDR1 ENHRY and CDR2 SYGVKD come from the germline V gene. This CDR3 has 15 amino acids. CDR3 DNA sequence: TGTGCCATCAGTGCACAGGGGGTGAGCAATCAGCCCCAGCATTTT. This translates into CAISAQGVSNQPQHF.

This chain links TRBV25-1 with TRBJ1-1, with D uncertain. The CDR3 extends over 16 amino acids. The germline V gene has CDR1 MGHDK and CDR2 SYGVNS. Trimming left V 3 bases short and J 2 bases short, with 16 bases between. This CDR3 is CASSDHPYRRNTEAFF. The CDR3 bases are TGTGCCAGCAGTGACCATCCCTACCGGAGAAACACTGAAGCTTTCTTT.

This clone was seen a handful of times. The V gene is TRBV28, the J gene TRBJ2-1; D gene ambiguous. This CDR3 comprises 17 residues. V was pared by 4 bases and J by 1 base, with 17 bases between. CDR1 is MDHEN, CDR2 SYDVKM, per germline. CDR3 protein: CASSSSLVLVSYNEQFF. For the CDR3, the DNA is TGTGCCAGCAGTTCTTCATTAGTCTTAGTATCCTACAATGAGCAGTTCTTC.

CDR3 sequence reads: CASSYRGLSGNTIYF. The DNA of the CDR3 is TGTGCCAGCAGTTACAGGGGTCTCTCTGGAAACACCATATATTTT. The gene calls are TRBV6-5 and TRBJ1-3; the D gene is possibly TRBD1 (5 bases). Germline V gives CDR1 MNHEY, CDR2 SVGAGI. The V end was cut by 2 bases, the J end by 0 bases, with 8 bases between. The CDR3 runs 15 residues.

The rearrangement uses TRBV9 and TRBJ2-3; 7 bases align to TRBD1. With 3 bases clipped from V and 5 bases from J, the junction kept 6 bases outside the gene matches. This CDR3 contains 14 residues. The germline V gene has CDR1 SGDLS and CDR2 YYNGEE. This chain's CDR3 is CASSETGEIDTQYF. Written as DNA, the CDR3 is TGTGCCAGCAGCGAAACAGGGGAGATAGATACGCAGTATTTT.

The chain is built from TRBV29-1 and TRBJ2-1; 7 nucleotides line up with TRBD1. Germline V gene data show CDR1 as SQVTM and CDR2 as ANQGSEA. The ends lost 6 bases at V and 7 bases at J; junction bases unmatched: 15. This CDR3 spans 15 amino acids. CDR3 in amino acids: CSVQQGIRRVNEQFF. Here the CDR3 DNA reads TGCAGCGTCCAACAGGGGATTAGAAGGGTGAATGAGCAGTTCTTC.

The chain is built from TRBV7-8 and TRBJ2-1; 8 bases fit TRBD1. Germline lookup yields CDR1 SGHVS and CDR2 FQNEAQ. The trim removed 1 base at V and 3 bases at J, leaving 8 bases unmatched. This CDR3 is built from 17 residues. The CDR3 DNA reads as TGTGCCAGCAGCTTAGGTCTGGACAGGGACCTCTACAATGAGCAGTTCTTC. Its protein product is CASSLGLDRDLYNEQFF.